This TCR beta chain derives from a study of molecular identifiers for immune sequencing clone quantification. Findings and caveats of the study: Effector cells kept over 99% of their molecules in clones above 20 RNA copies, while naive cells kept under 1% there. Clone sizes could be underestimated for highly expanded clones when identical TCR molecules share a barcode.

This clonotype has just a few counts. Its antigen is currently unknown. Bulk libraries came from a prior protocol with listed TCR primers. TCRdb reanalysed the PCR reads using MiXCR and keeps one entry per CDR3 protein. Found here are under 800,000 distinct CDR3 sequences, about 25% of them singletons; the top ten hold around 0.78%. The CDR3 consists of 16 residues. J was trimmed by 2 bases and V by 1 base; bases with no gene match: 5. The V gene's germline CDR1 is LGHNA and CDR2 YSLEER. Libraries of naive CD8 T cells were made from approximately 22,000 to 940,000 sorted cells. They used 10%, 30% or 50% RNA.

The chain couples TRBV4-3 to TRBJ2-4, with 7 bases aligning to TRBD2. This sequence originates from a human donor in good health. Some libraries in this study had Jurkat cell RNA spiked in. Sample: naive CD8+ T cells from blood, with Jurkat cell RNA spiked in. Documented subset: FACS-sorted CD8+CD4-CCR7+CD45RA+ naive T cells. The CDR3 DNA is TGCGCCAGCAGCCAAGCAGGGCGGGGGTCCAAAAACATTCAGTACTTC. Translating gives CASSQAGRGSKNIQYF.